The 21 T cell receptor beta chains reported below all come from one sample, sequenced in a study of blood T cell repertoires in COVID-19. Data came from immunoSEQ multiplex PCR; TCRdb stores just in-frame clones and leaves some out. The sample lists just over 350,000 clones; approximately 84% were seen once. The sequenced sample was PBMCs or T cells enriched from blood (not recorded which). The receptors shown here come from a woman in her twenties or thirties who had recovered from COVID-19.

The chain couples TRBV9 to TRBJ2-1; a weak D match, TRBD2 (5 bases). This CDR3 is built from 18 residues. Germline V gene data show CDR1 as SGDLS and CDR2 as YYNGEE. The germline V and J ends were trimmed by 0 bases and 0 bases, with 16 bases remaining between them. The CDR3 spells CASSVGKAALSSYNEQFF. The CDR3 DNA reads as TGTGCCAGCAGCGTAGGGAAAGCGGCATTAAGCTCCTACAATGAGCAGTTCTTC.

The rearrangement links TRBV18 to TRBJ2-7; D might be TRBD1 (6 bases). The V gene lost 3 bases and the J gene lost 1 base, with 10 bases spanning the gap. The CDR3 loop spans 14 amino acids. The V gene's germline CDR1 is KGHSH and CDR2 LQKENI. CDR3 sequence reads: CASSPRTDSYEQYF. For the CDR3, the DNA is TGTGCCAGCTCACCTAGGACAGATTCCTACGAGCAGTACTTC.

The chain combines TRBV5-1 with TRBJ2-1, with 7 bases that match TRBD2. Germline lookup yields CDR1 SGHRS and CDR2 YFSETQ. The V gene end was trimmed by 7 bases and the J gene end by 6 bases; junction bases not matched to a gene: 10. The CDR3 consists of 14 residues. CDR3 sequence: CASHSSPGGNEQFF. The DNA of the CDR3 is TGCGCCAGCCACTCGAGCCCGGGGGGCAATGAGCAGTTCTTC. The variable domain in full, with the rest retrieved from reference TRBV5-1 and TRBJ2-1, is KAGVTQTPRYLIKTRGQQVTLSCSPISGHRSVSWYQQTPGQGLQFLFEYFSETQRNKGNFPGRFSGRQFSNSRSEMNVSTLELGDSALYLCASHSSPGGNEQFFGPGTRLTVL.

The chain has TRBV5-1 and TRBJ2-1; 9 bases map to TRBD1. From germline, CDR1 is SGHRS and CDR2 YFSETQ. Trimming cost V 4 bases and J 4 bases; bases outside gene matches: 6. CDR3 length: 15 residues. CDR3 amino acids: CASSGTGYAYNEQFF. The CDR3 bases are TGCGCCAGCAGCGGGACAGGGTATGCGTACAATGAGCAGTTCTTC.

As regards this clone: The sample has other DNA sequences that encode this CDR3 too. This chain joins TRBV28 and TRBJ2-7; D gene uncertain. CDR1 is MDHEN, CDR2 SYDVKM, per germline. Trimming removed 3 bases at V and 6 bases at J, with 6 bases between. There are 11 residues in the CDR3. DNA for the CDR3: TGTGCCAGCAGTTTGCGTCGCGAGCAGTACTTC. This translates into CASSLRREQYF.

The chain carries TRBV7-2 and TRBJ1-5, with D tentatively TRBD1 (5 bases). V shed 1 base and J shed 4 bases, with 11 bases lying between them. The CDR3 spans 15 residues. Germline V gene sequence: CDR1 SGHTA, CDR2 FQGNSA. As DNA, the CDR3 is TGTGCCAGCAGCTTAGTGAGTCAGGGAAATCAGCCCCAGCATTTT. It translates to CASSLVSQGNQPQHF.

This rearrangement joins TRBV11-2 to TRBJ2-1; 9 nucleotides align to TRBD1. In germline, CDR1 is SGHAT, CDR2 FQNNGV. The CDR3 covers 15 residues. Unmatched junction bases numbered 8, after V lost 7 bases and J lost 4 bases. The CDR3 DNA reads as TGTGCCAGCACCCGTATGACAGGGGGATACAATGAGCAGTTCTTC. Amino acid sequence: CASTRMTGGYNEQFF.

The V gene is TRBV5-1, the J gene TRBJ1-3, with D unclear. The CDR3 is 13 amino acids. Looked up from germline, CDR1 is SGHRS and CDR2 is YFSETQ. Trimming took off 5 bases at V and 6 bases at J, with 12 bases between the two ends. CDR3 DNA sequence: TGCGCCAGCAGGCGCTCGTCCGAAAACACCATATATTTT. This codes for CASRRSSENTIYF.

Turning to this clone: The sample holds other DNA sequences that translate to the same CDR3. The CDR3: CASSDRGITEAFF. The CDR3 DNA is TGTGCCAGCAGTGACAGGGGGATAACTGAAGCTTTCTTT. The chain links TRBV2 to TRBJ1-1; TRBD1 agrees at 7 bases. With V trimmed by 3 bases and J by 5 bases, 3 bases remained unmatched. CDR1 is SNHLY, CDR2 FYNNEI, per germline. The CDR3 has 13 residues.

V is TRBV5-1 and J is TRBJ2-1, with 8 bases aligning to TRBD2. The CDR3 has 15 residues. J was trimmed by 0 bases and V by 3 bases; bases with no gene match: 2. Germline V CDR1 and CDR2: SGHRS, YFSETQ. CDR3 amino acids: CASSSGTSSYNEQFF. CDR3 bases: TGCGCCAGCAGCTCCGGGACTAGCTCCTACAATGAGCAGTTCTTC.

The sample holds a few counts of this clone. V and J are TRBV13 and TRBJ2-7, with 8 bases fitting TRBD1. This CDR3 contains 14 residues. Trimming took 3 bases from V and 1 from J; bases not matched to a gene: 2. Germline-derived CDR1 and CDR2 are PRHDT and FYEKMQ (reference sequence). The DNA for the CDR3 is TGTGCCAGCAGCTTTCAGGGGGCGTCCTACGAGCAGTACTTC. As protein: CASSFQGASYEQYF. The complete variable domain, with remaining parts taken from reference TRBV13 and TRBJ2-7, reads AAGVIQSPRHLIKEKRETATLKCYPIPRHDTVYWYQQGPGQDPQFLISFYEKMQSDKGSIPDRFSAQQFSDYHSELNMSSLELGDSALYFCASSFQGASYEQYFGPGTRLTVT.

The chain has TRBV7-2 and TRBJ1-3; D call uncertain. The germline V gene has CDR1 SGHTA and CDR2 FQGNSA. The V end was cut by 1 base, the J end by 0 bases, with 16 bases between. The CDR3 runs to 18 residues. CDR3 DNA sequence: TGTGCCAGCAGCTTAGATTACAGCCTTACTTTCTCTGGAAACACCATATATTTT. It encodes CASSLDYSLTFSGNTIYF.

The gene calls are TRBV3-1 (or the pseudogene TRBV3-2) and TRBJ2-7, with TRBD2 matching over 9 bases. V lost 4 bases, J lost 7 bases, and 11 bases stayed unmatched. Per germline, CDR1 LGHDT and CDR2 YNNKEL (reference sequence). CDR3 length equals 15 residues. CDR3 DNA: TGTGCCAGCAGCCCCTCCTTAGCGGGAGTTGGGGAGCAGTACTTC. It specifies CASSPSLAGVGEQYF.

This rearrangement joins TRBV7-2 to TRBJ2-3; 10 bases match TRBD2. The CDR3 consists of 14 residues. The germline CDR1 and CDR2 sequences are SGHTA and FQGNSA. J lost 2 bases, V lost 10 bases, and 6 bases had no gene match. In DNA form, the CDR3 reads TGTGCCATCTCCGGGACTAGCGCCACAGATACGCAGTATTTT. Residues: CAISGTSATDTQYF.

This chain joins TRBV27 and TRBJ2-3; no definite D call. V was pared by 3 bases and J by 2 bases, with 6 bases between. CDR3 size: 13 residues. The germline V gene has CDR1 MNHEY and CDR2 SMNVEV (reference sequence). The CDR3 nucleotides read TGTGCCAGCAGTTTCACATTCACAGATACGCAGTATTTT. Translating it yields CASSFTFTDTQYF.

The CDR3: CARDRIDRLSYEQYF. CDR3 nucleotides: TGTGCCAGAGACCGAATCGACAGGTTGTCTTACGAGCAGTACTTC. The chain carries TRBV19 and TRBJ2-7; possibly TRBD1 for D (6 bases). The ends were cut back, 9 bases at V and 4 bases at J, with 22 bases in the middle. This CDR3 has 15 amino acids. CDR1 and CDR2 from the germline V gene are LNHDA and SQIVND (reference sequence).

The genes are TRBV7-9 and TRBJ1-4; weak D call: TRBD1 (5 bases). The CDR3 contains 16 residues. CDR1 and CDR2 from the germline V gene are SEHNR and FQNEAQ (reference sequence). Trimming removed 4 bases from V and 4 bases from J, with 16 bases in between. The CDR3 is CASSSTLGGYNEKLFF. In DNA form, the CDR3 reads TGTGCCAGCAGCTCCACGTTGGGGGGGTATAATGAAAAACTGTTTTTT.

This clone was picked up a small number of times. The V and J genes are TRBV5-5 and TRBJ1-1, with D perhaps matching TRBD1 (5 bases). In germline, CDR1 is SGHKS, CDR2 YYEKEE (reference sequence). V lost 4 bases and J 2 bases, leaving 9 bases between the germline ends. CDR3 length equals 13 residues. The CDR3 bases are TGTGCCAGCAGCCAGGGATTCAACACTGAAGCTTTCTTT. It yields the protein CASSQGFNTEAFF.

The genes are TRBV11-2 and TRBJ2-3; 7 bases fit TRBD2. This CDR3 has 15 amino acids. Losses at the gene ends were 5 bases for V and 1 base for J; bases not matched to a gene: 6. Per germline, CDR1 SGHAT and CDR2 FQNNGV. This CDR3 reads CASSPTSDRTDTQYF. In DNA, the CDR3 is TGTGCCAGCAGCCCCACTAGCGATCGCACAGATACGCAGTATTTT.

The chain combines TRBV30 with TRBJ1-5, with D possibly being TRBD1 (6 bases). V was clipped by 4 bases and J by 3 bases, with 25 bases between them. In germline, CDR1 is GTSNPN, CDR2 SVGIG (reference sequence). This CDR3 contains 18 residues. CDR3 DNA sequence: TGTGCCTGGAAGAACCGACAGGACCCCCCACCTCTCAATCAGCCCCAGCATTTT. Its translation is CAWKNRQDPPPLNQPQHF.

This clone was seen once. The V gene is TRBV5-4, the J gene TRBJ1-4; D is ambiguous. With 1 base removed from V and 5 bases from J, the gap between germline ends came to 12 bases. CDR1 and CDR2 (germline): SGHNT, YYREEE (reference sequence). This CDR3 is 15 amino acids long. CDR3 amino acids: CASSLSPIPNEKLFF. CDR3 in DNA: TGTGCCAGCAGCTTGAGCCCGATTCCAAATGAAAAACTGTTTTTT.